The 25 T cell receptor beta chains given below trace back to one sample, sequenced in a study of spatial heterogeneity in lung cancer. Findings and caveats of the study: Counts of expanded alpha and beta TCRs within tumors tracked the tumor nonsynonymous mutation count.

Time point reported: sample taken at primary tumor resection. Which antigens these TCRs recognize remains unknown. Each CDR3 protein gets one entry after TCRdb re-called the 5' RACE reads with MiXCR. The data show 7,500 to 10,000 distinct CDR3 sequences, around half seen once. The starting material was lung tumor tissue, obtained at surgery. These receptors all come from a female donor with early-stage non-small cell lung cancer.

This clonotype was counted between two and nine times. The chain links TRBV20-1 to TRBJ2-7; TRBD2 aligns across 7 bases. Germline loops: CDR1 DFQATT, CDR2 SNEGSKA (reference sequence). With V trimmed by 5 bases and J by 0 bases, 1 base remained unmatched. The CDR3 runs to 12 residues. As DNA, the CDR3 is TGCAGTGCTCGACTAGCCTCCTACGAGCAGTACTTC. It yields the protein CSARLASYEQYF.

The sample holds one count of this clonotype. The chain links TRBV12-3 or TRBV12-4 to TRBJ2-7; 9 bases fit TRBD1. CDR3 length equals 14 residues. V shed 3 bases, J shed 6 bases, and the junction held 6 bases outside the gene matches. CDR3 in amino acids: CASSLTGGVGEQYF. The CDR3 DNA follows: TGTGCCAGCAGTTTGACAGGGGGGGTAGGCGAGCAGTACTTC.

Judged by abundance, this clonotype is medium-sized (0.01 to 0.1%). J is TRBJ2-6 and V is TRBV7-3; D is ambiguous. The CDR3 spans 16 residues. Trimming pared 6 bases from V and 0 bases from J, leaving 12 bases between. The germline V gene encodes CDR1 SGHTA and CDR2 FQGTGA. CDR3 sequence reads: CASRGATSSGANVLTF. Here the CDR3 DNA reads TGTGCCAGCAGGGGTGCAACGAGCTCTGGGGCCAACGTCCTGACTTTC.

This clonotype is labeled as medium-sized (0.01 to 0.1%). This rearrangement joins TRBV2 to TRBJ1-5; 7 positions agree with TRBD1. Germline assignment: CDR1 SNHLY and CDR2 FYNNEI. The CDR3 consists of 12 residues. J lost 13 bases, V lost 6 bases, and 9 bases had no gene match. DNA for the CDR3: TGTGCCAGCAGCACAGGGGCCTCGACTCAGCATTTT. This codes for CASSTGASTQHF.

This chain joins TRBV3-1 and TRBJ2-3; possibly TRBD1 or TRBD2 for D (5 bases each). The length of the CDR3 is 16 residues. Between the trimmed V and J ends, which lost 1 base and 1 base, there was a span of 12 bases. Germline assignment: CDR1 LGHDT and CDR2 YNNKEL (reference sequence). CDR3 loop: CASSQVLGGGTDTQYF. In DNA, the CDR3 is TGTGCCAGCAGCCAAGTTCTTGGGGGAGGCACAGATACGCAGTATTTT.

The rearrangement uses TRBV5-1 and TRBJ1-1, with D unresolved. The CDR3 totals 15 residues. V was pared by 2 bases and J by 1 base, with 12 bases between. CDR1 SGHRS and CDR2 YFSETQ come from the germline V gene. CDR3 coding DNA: TGCGCCAGCAGCTTTAACGACTGGGCGAACACTGAAGCTTTCTTT. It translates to CASSFNDWANTEAFF.

DNA of the CDR3: TGTGCCAGCATGGTGGTTTTTAACACTGAAGCTTTCTTT. This encodes CASMVVFNTEAFF. The chain couples TRBV7-8 to TRBJ1-1, with D unclear. Germline V gene sequence: CDR1 SGHVS, CDR2 FQNEAQ. The length of the CDR3 is 13 residues. Trimming removed 7 bases from V and 2 bases from J, with 11 bases in between.

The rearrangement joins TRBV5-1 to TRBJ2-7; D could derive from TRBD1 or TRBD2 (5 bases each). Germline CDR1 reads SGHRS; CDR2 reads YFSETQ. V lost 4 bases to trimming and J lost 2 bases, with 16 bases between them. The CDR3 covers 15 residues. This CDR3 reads CASSRFGDGTYEQYF. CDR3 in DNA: TGCGCCAGCAGCCGCTTCGGGGACGGCACCTACGAGCAGTACTTC.

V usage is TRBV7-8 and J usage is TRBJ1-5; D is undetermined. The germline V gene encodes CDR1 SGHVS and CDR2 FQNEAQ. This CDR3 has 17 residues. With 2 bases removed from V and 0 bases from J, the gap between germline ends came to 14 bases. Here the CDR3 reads CASSLIPQPNSNQPQHF. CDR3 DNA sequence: TGTGCCAGCAGCTTAATTCCCCAACCTAATAGCAATCAGCCCCAGCATTTT.

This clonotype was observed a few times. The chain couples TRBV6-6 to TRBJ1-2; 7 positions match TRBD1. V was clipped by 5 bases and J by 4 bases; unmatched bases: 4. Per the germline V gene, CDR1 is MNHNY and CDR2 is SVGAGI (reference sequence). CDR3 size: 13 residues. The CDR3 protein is CASSTRGSYGYTF. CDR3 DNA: TGTGCCAGCAGTACCAGGGGGAGCTATGGCTACACCTTC.

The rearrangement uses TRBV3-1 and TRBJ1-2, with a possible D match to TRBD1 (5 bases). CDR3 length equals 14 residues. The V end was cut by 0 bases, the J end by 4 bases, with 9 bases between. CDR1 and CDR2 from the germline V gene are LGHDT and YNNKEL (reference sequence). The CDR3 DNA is TGTGCCAGCAGCCAAGATCGGGGGATCTATGGCTACACCTTC. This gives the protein CASSQDRGIYGYTF. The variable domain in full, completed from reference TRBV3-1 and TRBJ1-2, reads DTAVSQTPKYLVTQMGNDKSIKCEQNLGHDTMYWYKQDSKKFLKIMFSYNNKELIINETVPNRFSPKSPDKAHLNLHINSLELGDSAVYFCASSQDRGIYGYTFGSGTRLTVV.

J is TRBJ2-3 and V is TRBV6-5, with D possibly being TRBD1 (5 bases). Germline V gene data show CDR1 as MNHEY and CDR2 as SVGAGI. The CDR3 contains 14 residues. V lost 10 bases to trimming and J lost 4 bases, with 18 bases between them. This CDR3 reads CATRRGTNPDTQYF. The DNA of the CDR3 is TGTGCCACCAGAAGGGGTACAAACCCAGATACGCAGTATTTT.

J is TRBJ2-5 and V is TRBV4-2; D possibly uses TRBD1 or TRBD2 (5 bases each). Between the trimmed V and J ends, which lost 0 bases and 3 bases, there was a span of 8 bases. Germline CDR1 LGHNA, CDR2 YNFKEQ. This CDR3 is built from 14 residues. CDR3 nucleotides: TGTGCCAGCAGCCAAGAGTGGGGGAAAGAGACCCAGTACTTC. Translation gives CASSQEWGKETQYF.

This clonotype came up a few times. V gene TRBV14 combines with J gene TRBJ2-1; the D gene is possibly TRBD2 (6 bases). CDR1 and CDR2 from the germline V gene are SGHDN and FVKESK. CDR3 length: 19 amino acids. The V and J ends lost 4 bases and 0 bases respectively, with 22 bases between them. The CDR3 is CASSPLVGGNPRSYNEQFF. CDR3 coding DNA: TGTGCCAGCAGCCCCTTGGTCGGAGGGAACCCTCGCTCCTACAATGAGCAGTTCTTC.

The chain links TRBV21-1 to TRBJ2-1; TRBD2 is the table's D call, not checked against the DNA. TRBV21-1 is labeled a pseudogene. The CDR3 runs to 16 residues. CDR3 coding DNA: TGTGCCAGCAGCAAACCCCCCCGGAATTGCTACAATGAGCAGTTCTTC. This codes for CASSKPPRNCYNEQFF.

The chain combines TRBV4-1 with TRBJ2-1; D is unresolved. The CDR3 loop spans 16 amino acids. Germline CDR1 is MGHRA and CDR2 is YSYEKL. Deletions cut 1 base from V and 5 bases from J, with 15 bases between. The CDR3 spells CASSQGSYALDNEQFF. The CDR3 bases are TGCGCCAGCAGCCAAGGCAGCTACGCTCTAGACAATGAGCAGTTCTTC.

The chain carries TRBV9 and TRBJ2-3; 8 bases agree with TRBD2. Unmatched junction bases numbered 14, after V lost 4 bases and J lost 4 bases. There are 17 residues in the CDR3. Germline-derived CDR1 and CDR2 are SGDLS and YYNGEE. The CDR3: CASSPPYTSGRADTQYF. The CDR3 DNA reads TGTGCCAGCAGCCCTCCCTACACTAGCGGACGGGCAGATACGCAGTATTTT.

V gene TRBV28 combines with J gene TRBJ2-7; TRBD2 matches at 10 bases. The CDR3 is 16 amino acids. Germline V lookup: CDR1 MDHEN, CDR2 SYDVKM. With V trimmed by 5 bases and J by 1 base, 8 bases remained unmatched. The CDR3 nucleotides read TGTGCCAGCAGTACCCAGCGGGGGGGTAGTTCCTACGAGCAGTACTTC. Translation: CASSTQRGGSSYEQYF.

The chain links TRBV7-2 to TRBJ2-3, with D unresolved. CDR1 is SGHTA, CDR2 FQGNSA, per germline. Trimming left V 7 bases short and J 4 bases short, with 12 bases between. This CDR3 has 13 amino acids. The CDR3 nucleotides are TGTGCCAGCAAGGCCGGTCTCGCAGATACGCAGTATTTT. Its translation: CASKAGLADTQYF.

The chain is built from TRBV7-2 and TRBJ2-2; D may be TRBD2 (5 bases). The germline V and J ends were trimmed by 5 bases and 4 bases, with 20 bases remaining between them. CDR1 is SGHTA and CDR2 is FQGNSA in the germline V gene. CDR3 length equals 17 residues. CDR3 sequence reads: CASSPTHGEGVTGELFF. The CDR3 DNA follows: TGTGCCAGCAGCCCAACCCACGGTGAGGGAGTCACCGGGGAGCTGTTTTTT.

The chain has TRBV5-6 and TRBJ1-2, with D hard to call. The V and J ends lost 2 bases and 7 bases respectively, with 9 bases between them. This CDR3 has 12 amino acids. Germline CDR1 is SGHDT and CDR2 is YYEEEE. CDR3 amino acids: CASSLREIGYTF. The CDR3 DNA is TGTGCCAGCAGCTTACGGGAAATTGGCTACACCTTC.

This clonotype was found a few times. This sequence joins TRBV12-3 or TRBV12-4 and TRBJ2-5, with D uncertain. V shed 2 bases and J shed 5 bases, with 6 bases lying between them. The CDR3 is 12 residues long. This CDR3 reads CASSLSPETQYF. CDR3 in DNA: TGTGCCAGCAGTTTAAGCCCCGAGACCCAGTACTTC.

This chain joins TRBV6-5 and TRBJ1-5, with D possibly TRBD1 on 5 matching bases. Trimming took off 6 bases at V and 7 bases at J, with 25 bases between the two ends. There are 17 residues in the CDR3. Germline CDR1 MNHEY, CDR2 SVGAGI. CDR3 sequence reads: CASSPLVGARSRQPQHF. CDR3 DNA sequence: TGTGCCAGCAGCCCCCTGGTTGGGGCGCGGAGTCGCCAGCCCCAGCATTTT.

The CDR3 is CASSPQGDTEAFF. The CDR3 nucleotides read TGTGCCAGCAGTCCCCAGGGGGACACTGAAGCTTTCTTT. V and J are TRBV27 and TRBJ1-1; 7 nucleotides align to TRBD1. After removal of 5 bases from V and 3 bases from J, the junction contained 3 bases not matched to a gene. In germline, CDR1 is MNHEY, CDR2 SMNVEV (reference sequence). This CDR3 is 13 amino acids long.

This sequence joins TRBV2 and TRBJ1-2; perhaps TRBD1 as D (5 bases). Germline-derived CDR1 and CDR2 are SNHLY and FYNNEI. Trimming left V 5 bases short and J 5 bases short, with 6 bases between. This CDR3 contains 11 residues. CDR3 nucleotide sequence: TGTGCCAGCAGTCGACAGTATGGCTACACCTTC. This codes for CASSRQYGYTF.